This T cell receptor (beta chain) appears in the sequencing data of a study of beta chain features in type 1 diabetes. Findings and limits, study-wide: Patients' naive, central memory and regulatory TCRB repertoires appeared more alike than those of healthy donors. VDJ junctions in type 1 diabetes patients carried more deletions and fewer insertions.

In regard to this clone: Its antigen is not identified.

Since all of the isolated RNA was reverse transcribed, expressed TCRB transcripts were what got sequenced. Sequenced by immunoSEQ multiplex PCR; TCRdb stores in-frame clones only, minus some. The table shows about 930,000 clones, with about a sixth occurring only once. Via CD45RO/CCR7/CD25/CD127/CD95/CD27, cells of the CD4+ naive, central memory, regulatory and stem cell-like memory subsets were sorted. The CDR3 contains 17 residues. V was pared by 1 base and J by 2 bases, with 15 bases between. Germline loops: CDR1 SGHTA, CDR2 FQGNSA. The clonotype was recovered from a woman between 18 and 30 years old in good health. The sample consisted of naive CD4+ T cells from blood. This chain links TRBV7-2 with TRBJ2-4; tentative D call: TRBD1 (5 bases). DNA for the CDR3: TGTGCCAGCAGCTTAGGTCGCTGGGGCCAAACCAAAAACATTCAGTACTTC. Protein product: CASSLGRWGQTKNIQYF.